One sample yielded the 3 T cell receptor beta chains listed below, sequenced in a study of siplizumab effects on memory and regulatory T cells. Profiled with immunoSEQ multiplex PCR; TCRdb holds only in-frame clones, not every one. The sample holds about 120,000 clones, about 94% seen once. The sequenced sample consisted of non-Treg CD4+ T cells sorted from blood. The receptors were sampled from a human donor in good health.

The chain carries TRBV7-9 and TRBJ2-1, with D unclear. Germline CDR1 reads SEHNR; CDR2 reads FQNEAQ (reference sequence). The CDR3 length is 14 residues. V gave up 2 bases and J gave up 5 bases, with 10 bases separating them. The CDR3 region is CASSLPPTNNEQFF. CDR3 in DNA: TGTGCCAGCAGCTTACCCCCTACAAACAATGAGCAGTTCTTC.

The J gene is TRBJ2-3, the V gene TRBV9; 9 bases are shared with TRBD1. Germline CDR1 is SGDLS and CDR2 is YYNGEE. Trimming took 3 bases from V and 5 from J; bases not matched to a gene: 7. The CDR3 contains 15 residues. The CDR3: CASSAGQGVGDTQYF. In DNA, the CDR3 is TGTGCCAGCAGCGCGGGACAGGGAGTAGGAGATACGCAGTATTTT.

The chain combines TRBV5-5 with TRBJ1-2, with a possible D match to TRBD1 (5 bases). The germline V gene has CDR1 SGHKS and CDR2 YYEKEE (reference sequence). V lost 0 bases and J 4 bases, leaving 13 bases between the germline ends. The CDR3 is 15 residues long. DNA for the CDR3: TGTGCCAGCAGCTTGGCCGTGGGGGTCCCCTATGGCTACACCTTC. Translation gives CASSLAVGVPYGYTF.